The present TCR beta chain was sequenced within a study of CD8+ T cells in alopecia areata (dated by TCRdb to 2017 to 2018). Study-level background: High-throughput TCRbeta sequencing was used to examine T cell clonal expansion in alopecia areata in both the C3H/HeJ mouse model and human patients. Scalp clonality was compared across normal scalp (n=4), patchy alopecia areata scalp (n=8), and alopecia totalis/universalis scalp (n=8). The RNA source kit depended on sample type: the PAXgene miRNA kit for fixed scalp, the miRNeasy kit for PBMCs, and the RNeasy kit for mouse skin. In humans, TCRbeta sequencing was performed on scalp tissue and on sorted CD4+ and CD8+ peripheral blood T cells from healthy controls and from patients with patchy or totalis/universalis alopecia areata. Amplification of TCRbeta CDR3 regions was done by immunoSEQ multiplex PCR using 35 Vbeta forward primers and 13 Jbeta reverse primers.

The full study reports these points: Unlike mouse skin, where gammadelta T cells dominate, normal human skin contains resident alphabeta T cells that get sequenced too, which complicates analysis of the scalp TCR repertoire. Shared TCR sequences between patients were less evident than in mice, which may be partly attributable to HLA diversity in the patient population. Compared with normal scalp, lesional scalp had higher clonality and more expanded CD8+ clones, particularly in alopecia totalis/universalis, a pattern that suggests antigenic drive.

From cysteine to phenylalanine, the CDR3 is 16 amino acids long. CDR3 DNA only is kept here, 48 bases in frame from base 1. Here V drops 4 bases and J drops 3 bases, and the junction holds 9 bases not matched to any gene. CDR1 and CDR2, looked up from the germline V gene, are SGHTA and FQGNSA. Note on this clone: Its antigen remains undetermined. Base qualities are not at hand, and no much larger clone is one base apart.

Libraries came from the immunoSEQ multiplex PCR assay. For TCR sequencing, RNA was extracted from every sample and reverse transcribed into cDNA to serve as template. First-strand cDNA was synthesized with SuperScript III using a 2:1 mix of oligo-dT and random hexamers. A synthetic immune receptor repertoire was used to measure amplification bias, and any remaining bias was corrected computationally. On the study's bioinformatics: After raw reads were preprocessed to remove errors, the CDR3 was defined following IMGT conventions as running from the conserved cysteine to phenylalanine. To get clonality, Shannon entropy was normalized by log2 of the number of productive unique TCRs and the result was subtracted from 1. Whether each scalp clone was CD4 or CD8 was inferred by checking scalp TCRbeta sequences against the CD4 and CD8 repertoires from sorted blood. TCRdb stores this immuneACCESS table with in-frame sequences only. Part of the clones is absent; in the studies checked, under half of the shortfall reflects unresolved V genes, and no reason is known for the rest. V, J and clone size reflect that table, while D and trimming were determined from the DNA. Present in this sample are 50,000 to 70,000 clones, about 44% of which were seen just once. The leading ten clones occupy 51% of the sample.

Lesional scalp punch biopsies and peripheral blood were obtained from alopecia areata patients. After PBMCs were isolated by density centrifugation and stained for CD3, CD4 and CD8, a FACSAria was used to sort CD4+ and CD8+ T cells. The untreated alopecia areata patients were recruited through a multicenter biomarker study. For five or six biomarker-study patients, blood CD8+ T cells were further sorted into NKG2D-low and NKG2D-high fractions. The source is a human donor with alopecia areata. The sample consisted of NKG2D-low CD8+ T cells sorted from blood. Taken with the paper, the label for cell subset or site translates to: sorted CD8+ NKG2D-low blood T cells. Recombination joined TRBV7-2 with TRBJ2-5; TRBD2 matches 9 bases in the middle. CDR3 protein: CASSSLFSGRKETQYF. In nucleotide form, the sequence is TGTGCCAGCAGCTCCCTTTTCAGCGGGAGGAAAGAGACCCAGTACTTC.